This TCR beta chain was recorded in a study of human T cells and chemical hapten exposure. Study findings and constraints: Alopecia was present in the donors, so their immune response may differ from healthy people's.

The time point here: patch test 2, 6 weeks after DPC sensitization. Treatment given: therapeutic diphenylcyclopropenone sensitization with weekly scalp DPC. This clonotype was counted many times. The antigen is not known. CDR3 length: 14 amino acids. Germline V lookup: CDR1 SNHLY, CDR2 FYNNEI. Losses at the gene ends were 5 bases for V and 5 bases for J; bases not matched to a gene: 7. TCRdb re-derived calls from the RACE reads in MiXCR, one entry per CDR3 protein. The profile shows around 69,000 distinct CDR3 sequences, 7.5% to 9.5% of them singletons. Material: whole blood, obtained in connection with sensitization to the hapten diphenylcyclopropenone (DPC). The sequence was obtained from a woman aged 50 to 65 with alopecia areata. Some clones in this sample may be carry-over from other donors' samples. J is TRBJ1-1 and V is TRBV2; TRBD1 matches 8 bases. CDR3 loop: CASSPRGRRTEAFF. The CDR3 DNA reads TGTGCCAGCAGTCCCAGGGGGCGGAGGACTGAAGCTTTCTTT.